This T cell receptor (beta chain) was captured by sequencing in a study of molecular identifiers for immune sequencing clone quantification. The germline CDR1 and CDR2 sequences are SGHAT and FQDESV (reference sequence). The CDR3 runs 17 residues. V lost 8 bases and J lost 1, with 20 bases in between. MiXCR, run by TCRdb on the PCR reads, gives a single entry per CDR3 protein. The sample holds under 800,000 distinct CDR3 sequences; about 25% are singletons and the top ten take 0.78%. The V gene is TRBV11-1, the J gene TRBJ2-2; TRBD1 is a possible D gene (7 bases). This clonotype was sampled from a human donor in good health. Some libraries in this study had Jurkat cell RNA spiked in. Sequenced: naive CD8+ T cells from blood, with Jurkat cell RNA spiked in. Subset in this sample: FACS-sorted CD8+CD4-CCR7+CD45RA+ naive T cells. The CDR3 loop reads CASRDPRQGGNTGELFF. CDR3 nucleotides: TGTGCCAGCCGGGACCCCCGACAGGGAGGGAACACCGGGGAGCTGTTTTTT. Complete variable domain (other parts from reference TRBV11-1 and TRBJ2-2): EAEVAQSPRYKITEKSQAVAFWCDPISGHATLYWYRQILGQGPELLVQFQDESVVDDSQLPKDRFSAERLKGVDSTLKIQPAELGDSAMYLCASRDPRQGGNTGELFFGEGSRLTVL.